Sequencing of this TCR beta chain was carried out in a study of identical twins. Turning to this clonotype: The antigen is undetermined.

General study results and limits: Clonotypes of the beta chain that were abundant in cord blood carried fewer insertions (memory repertoires showed none). Invariant MAIT and iNKT cells are populations that could partly confound zero-insertion analyses.

Germline loops: CDR1 KGHSH, CDR2 LQKENI. This CDR3 has 14 amino acids. The V gene end was trimmed by 6 bases and the J gene end by 5 bases; junction bases not matched to a gene: 9. Each CDR3 protein is one row after TCRdb ran MiXCR on the 5' RACE reads. The table shows 1.5 million to 2 million distinct CDR3 sequences, with 32% occurring only once. With no exceptions, donors were healthy Caucasians. The sequence was collected from a newborn girl in good health. The chain couples TRBV18 to TRBJ1-1; 7 positions agree with TRBD1. Source material: cord blood. CDR3 sequence (DNA): TGTGCCAGCTCGCTCGGACAGGCCCTTACTGAAGCTTTCTTT. Protein sequence: CASSLGQALTEAFF.